This T cell receptor beta chain was obtained from a study of T-cell reconstitution after alpha-beta-depleted transplantation in children. This clonotype was picked up a small number of times. V was trimmed by 8 bases and J by 3 bases, leaving 14 bases between them. This CDR3 spans 13 amino acids. Germline lookup yields CDR1 MDHEN and CDR2 SYDVKM. Unique molecular identifiers were built into the TCRbeta library. TCRdb reprocessed the PCR reads with MiXCR, giving one entry per CDR3 protein. The profile shows roughly 400,000 distinct CDR3 sequences, approximately 20% of them singletons. The rearrangement joins TRBV28 to TRBJ2-7, with D unclear. The starting material was PBMCs from the stem cell graft donor, obtained from the stem cell graft. The receptor was derived from a human donor who donated a stem cell graft to a child with acute myeloid leukemia. CDR3 protein: CASQLTEVYEQYF. CDR3 nucleotides: TGTGCCAGCCAACTCACTGAAGTCTACGAGCAGTACTTC.